A selection of T cell receptor beta chains follows, all from one sample in a study of CD8+ T cells in alopecia areata. Repertoires were generated with immunoSEQ multiplex PCR, while TCRdb's copy carries only in-frame clones and drops some. In the table there are 150,000 to 200,000 clones, around 50% of which are singletons. The material was CD4+ T cells sorted from blood, obtained at week 0. These receptors were collected from a human donor with alopecia areata. Both conserved end residues are part of each CDR3. A D gene is named only where the DNA matches it firmly. Not every row has a clone size; where given, it reads once, few, many or a size class.

j_call | d_call | v_call | clone_size | cdr3_nt | cdr3_aa
TRBJ2-7 | . | TRBV6-1 | . | TGTGCCAGCAGTGGGGACGTATACGAGCAGTACTTC | CASSGDVYEQYF
TRBJ2-1 | TRBD2 | TRBV25-1 | . | TGTGCCAGCAGTGATTCAGACCTAGCGGGGGGGCTGAATGAGCAGTTCTTC | CASSDSDLAGGLNEQFF
TRBJ2-3 | TRBD2 | TRBV10-3 | many | TGTGCCATCAGCCCCACTAGCGGGCGGCATTCGTCTACGCAGTATTTT | CAISPTSGRHSSTQYF
TRBJ1-2 | TRBD1 | TRBV30 | . | TGTGCCTGGATCCGAGGGACAGGGAACTATGGCTACACCTTC | CAWIRGTGNYGYTF
TRBJ2-6 | . | TRBV11-2 | . | TGTGCCAGCACCCATCTCGGCTCTGGGGCCAACGTCCTGACTTTC | CASTHLGSGANVLTF
TRBJ1-5 | . | TRBV7-2 | . | TGTGCCAGCAGCCTAGGGAAGGCGCAGCCCCAGCATTTT | CASSLGKAQPQHF
TRBJ2-5 | TRBD1 | TRBV4-1 | . | TGCGCCAGCAGCCAGGGGACAGTGGCGGAGACCCAGTACTTC | CASSQGTVAETQYF
TRBJ1-1 | . | TRBV6-1 | once | TGTGCCAGCAGTGAAACTGTCGGGGGCTCAAGAGCTTTCTTT | CASSETVGGSRAFF
TRBJ2-7 | . | TRBV7-2 | . | TGTGCCAGCAGCTCAGGTTCCCGTATTATGGAGCAGTACTTC | CASSSGSRIMEQYF
TRBJ1-1 | . | TRBV5-6 | . | TGTGCCAGCAGCTTGGGGGGCGGTGAAGCTTACTTT | CASSLGGGEAYF
TRBJ2-5 | TRBD1 | TRBV30 | . | TGTGCCTGCTATAAAAGGGACAGACAAGAGACCCAGTACTTC | CACYKRDRQETQYF
TRBJ2-1 | TRBD1 | TRBV5-1 | . | TGCGCCAGCAGCTTGGCCTGGACAGGGGGTGGTGAGCAGTTCTTC | CASSLAWTGGGEQFF
TRBJ1-4 | . | TRBV6-5 | . | TGTGCCAGCAGGGGACGGACCGCTAATGAAAAACTGTTTTTT | CASRGRTANEKLFF
TRBJ1-4 | TRBD1 | TRBV9 | . | TGTGCCAGCAGCAAGAGACAGGGGCAGAATGAAAAACTGTTTTTT | CASSKRQGQNEKLFF
TRBJ1-5 | TRBD1 | TRBV29-1 | . | TGCAGCGTTACTACTGGGGGGACAGGGCTTGGTCAGCCCCAGCATTTT | CSVTTGGTGLGQPQHF
TRBJ1-2 | . | TRBV6-5 | . | TGTGCCAGCAGTTACTCACCCGGGTATGGCTACACCTTC | CASSYSPGYGYTF
TRBJ1-1 | TRBD1 | TRBV27 | once | TGTGCCAGCAGTTCGCCAATCCGGACAGGTGAAGCTTTCTTT | CASSSPIRTGEAFF
TRBJ2-2 | . | TRBV6-5 | . | TGTGCCAGCAGTTACATGGGAGACACCGGGGAGCTGTTTTTT | CASSYMGDTGELFF
TRBJ1-5 | TRBD1 | TRBV2 | few | TGTGCCAGCAGTACCCCAGGGGGAAGTAATCAGCCCCAGCATTTT | CASSTPGGSNQPQHF
TRBJ1-6 | . | TRBV30 | . | TGTGCCTGGACCTGGAGTGACGTGGGTTCACCCCTCCACTTT | CAWTWSDVGSPLHF
TRBJ1-6 | . | TRBV11-3 | . | TGTGCCAGCAGCTTAGATCGGCAGGGTGGATTCATTGTGACCCTCCACTTT | CASSLDRQGGFIVTLHF
TRBJ2-7 | . | TRBV18 | . | TGTGCCAGCTCACCACCCGCAGGGTCCTACGAGCAGTACTTC | CASSPPAGSYEQYF
TRBJ2-3 | TRBD2 | TRBV25-1 | . | TGTGCCAGCAGTGTACACTGGGGGGGGTCCACAGATACGCAGTATTTT | CASSVHWGGSTDTQYF
TRBJ1-2 | . | TRBV11-2 | . | TGTGCCAGCAGACCGGACAGCGGCTATGGCTACACCTTC | CASRPDSGYGYTF
TRBJ1-1 | TRBD1 | TRBV2 | . | TGTGCCAGCAGTGATCTCAGGGGGGGAGGGACGGAAGCTTTCTTT | CASSDLRGGGTEAFF
TRBJ1-5 | . | TRBV7-9 | . | TGTGCCAGCAGCGATACCGCTTGGGATCAGCCCCAGCATTTT | CASSDTAWDQPQHF
TRBJ1-6 | . | TRBV5-1 | . | TGCGCCAGCAGCTTGGAGGGGGATTCACCCCTCCACTTT | CASSLEGDSPLHF
TRBJ2-3 | . | TRBV4-2 | few | TGTGCCAGCAGCCAAGAGACCACAGATACGCAGTATTTT | CASSQETTDTQYF
TRBJ1-2 | . | TRBV29-1 | . | TGCAGCGTTGAAGGGGACGTCAGGAACTATGGCTACACCTTC | CSVEGDVRNYGYTF
TRBJ1-5 | TRBD1 | TRBV2 | . | TGTGCCAGCCAGAGGGGGACAGGGATTAGCAATCAGCCCCAGCATTTT | CASQRGTGISNQPQHF
TRBJ1-1 | . | TRBV25-1 | few | TGTGCCAGCAGTGAATTAAGGAGGACTGAAGCTTTCTTT | CASSELRRTEAFF
TRBJ2-7 | . | TRBV15 | few | TGTGCCACCAGCAATGGCAGATCCTACGAGCAGTACTTC | CATSNGRSYEQYF
TRBJ2-1 | . | TRBV5-1 | once | TGCGCCAGCAGCCTTACTTCGGGGAACAATGAGCAGTTCTTC | CASSLTSGNNEQFF
TRBJ1-5 | TRBD1 | TRBV15 | . | TGTGCCACCAGCAGGGACAGGGTACGGCAGCCCCAGCATTTT | CATSRDRVRQPQHF
TRBJ2-5 | . | TRBV4-1 | . | TGCGCCAGCAGCTCGAGCGGTGAGACCCAGTACTTC | CASSSSGETQYF
TRBJ2-7 | . | TRBV30 | . | TGTGCCTGGAGTGGTAGGACCCGGGGGGCCCTCCACGAGCAGTACTTC | CAWSGRTRGALHEQYF
TRBJ1-5 | . | TRBV19 | . | TGTGCCAGTAACGGAGGGGGTCAGCCCCAGCATTTT | CASNGGGQPQHF
TRBJ1-5 | . | TRBV27 | once | TGTGCCAGCAGGGGGGACGCACCAAATCAGCCCCAGCATTTT | CASRGDAPNQPQHF
TRBJ1-4 | TRBD1 | TRBV30 | . | TGTGCCTGGGGGGACAGAAATGAAAAACTGTTTTTT | CAWGDRNEKLFF
TRBJ1-1 | . | TRBV5-6 | . | TGTGCCAGCTGGCTGGGCGGGTCAGGCACTGAAGCTTTCTTT | CASWLGGSGTEAFF
TRBJ1-1 | . | TRBV29-1 | once | TGCAGCGTGTTGCGACACCTGAACACTGAAGCTTTCTTT | CSVLRHLNTEAFF
TRBJ1-2 | . | TRBV20-1 | . | TGCAGTGTTAACAGGGCGGAGGGCTACACCTTC | CSVNRAEGYTF
TRBJ1-2 | . | TRBV4-2 | few | TGTGCCAGCAGCCAAGAGAGGGGGGCTAACTATGGCTACACCTTC | CASSQERGANYGYTF
TRBJ2-5 | . | TRBV18 | . | TGTGCCAGCTCACCACAAGAGACCCAGTACTTC | CASSPQETQYF
TRBJ2-2 | . | TRBV2 | . | TGTGCCAGCAGTGATCCACCCATACGACGAGGGGCTAACACCGGGGAGCTGTTTTTT | CASSDPPIRRGANTGELFF
TRBJ2-1 | . | TRBV30 | few | TGTGCCTGGAGTCGGAAGACTTTGGCCAGGCCCAATGAGCAGTTCTTC | CAWSRKTLARPNEQFF
TRBJ2-2 | . | TRBV6-6 | . | TGTGCCAGCAGTTATCGCGGCACCGGGGAGCTGTTTTTT | CASSYRGTGELFF
TRBJ2-3 | . | TRBV27 | . | TGTGCCAGCAGTTTATCGCCACTAGCACCAGATACGCAGTATTTT | CASSLSPLAPDTQYF
TRBJ2-5 | . | TRBV9 | . | TGTGCCAGCAGCGTAGGGGGGACTGAAGAGACCCAGTACTTC | CASSVGGTEETQYF
TRBJ2-5 | . | TRBV7-2 | . | TGTGCCAGCAGCTTAGTAGAGACCCAGTACTTC | CASSLVETQYF
TRBJ2-6 | . | TRBV30 | . | TGTGCCTGGAGTGTTTTGCGGACCATTTACTCTGGGGCCAACGTCCTGACTTTC | CAWSVLRTIYSGANVLTF
TRBJ2-1 | . | TRBV30 | few | TGTGGGGCATGGGGCAGGGGTGGTTATGAGCAGTTCTTC | CGAWGRGGYEQFF
TRBJ2-1 | . | TRBV9 | . | TGTGCCAGCAGCGTAACTAGTAGAGTGGTTGGGTACGAGCAGTTCTTC | CASSVTSRVVGYEQFF
TRBJ2-7 | TRBD1 | TRBV7-9 | . | TGTGCCAGCAGCCCAATGGGGACAGGGGTCTCCTACGAGCAGTACTTC | CASSPMGTGVSYEQYF
TRBJ2-5 | TRBD1 | TRBV29-1 | . | TGCAGCGCCTGTCAGGGGGCTGGGGAGACCCAGTACTTC | CSACQGAGETQYF
TRBJ1-1 | . | TRBV5-6 | . | TGTGCCAGCAGCTTGGCCGGGAAGGGGCGGAACACTGAAGCTTTCTTT | CASSLAGKGRNTEAFF
TRBJ1-3 | . | TRBV30 | . | TGTGCCTGGAGTGTACAGTCCTCTGGAAACACCATATATTTT | CAWSVQSSGNTIYF